The clone carrying this T cell receptor beta chain was picked up many times. The target antigen is unknown. Using its own MiXCR run on the 5' RACE reads, TCRdb lists one record per CDR3 protein. The data show 690,000 or so distinct CDR3 sequences, with approximately 9% seen just once and roughly 0.97% held by the top ten. All donors were healthy, and all were Caucasian. This specimen belongs to a study of identical twins. The study, taken as a whole, reports: Cord blood's abundant beta clonotypes had fewer insertions, unlike memory repertoires. Weaker excess twin sharing was observed in beta out-of-frame sequences.

Germline loops: CDR1 LGHNA, CDR2 YNFKEQ. V shed 3 bases and J shed 8 bases, with 16 bases lying between them. This CDR3 has 15 residues. The same sample was also used in a study of yellow fever vaccine responses in identical twins.

The chain links TRBV4-2 to TRBJ1-4; no firm D call. Material for sequencing was PBMCs. The clonotype originates from a woman aged 18-30 years in good health. The CDR3 reads CASSQPRTGGEKLFF. The DNA of the CDR3 is TGTGCCAGCAGCCAGCCCAGGACGGGTGGGGAAAAACTGTTTTTT.